A selection of T cell receptor beta chains follows, all from one sample in a study of blood T cell repertoires in COVID-19. Produced via immunoSEQ multiplex PCR; TCRdb's table is partial and in-frame only. Altogether approximately 70,000 clones are present, 79% being singletons, with the ten largest covering 5.4%. What was sequenced was peripheral blood. Every receptor here comes from a woman aged 80 or older with active or convalescent COVID-19. CDR3s include the opening cysteine and the closing phenylalanine or tryptophan.

>TRBJ1-1|TRBV13
CASSLGPRGTEAFF
>TRBJ2-3|TRBV6-5
CASSQHRSPDTQYF
>TRBJ2-6|TRBV4-1
CASSQKDSSSGANVLTF
>TRBJ1-4|TRBV7-2
CASSIRQGENEKLFF
>TRBJ2-7|TRBV20-1
CSFQKRDEQYF
>TRBJ1-1|TRBV28
CASRPQTGTGGKGEAFF
>TRBJ1-5|TRBV6-6
CASTLAGGRSRQPQHF
>TRBJ2-7|TRBV19
CASRGVADEQYF
>TRBJ1-2|TRBV19
CASSIATAYGYTF
>TRBJ1-1|TRBV16
CASSHSGTEAFF
>TRBJ1-6|TRBV6-2/TRBV6-3
CASSPPGKRWGHSPLHF
>TRBJ2-1|TRBV11-3
CASSFGGKDLWSYNEQFF
>TRBJ1-1|TRBV11-2
CASSLGGGSEAFF
>TRBJ2-3|TRBV9
CASSTRWGGTDTQYF
>TRBJ1-2|TRBV28
CASSLWAGGAGSYGYTF
>TRBJ2-3|TRBV28
CASSLPPLRTDTQYF
>TRBJ2-1|TRBV13
CASSFGPSNEQFF
>TRBJ2-5|TRBV19
CASSIVAAQETQYF
>TRBJ2-2|TRBV16
CASSQVSGSGTGELFF
>TRBJ1-3|TRBV12-3/TRBV12-4
CASSLNSGNTIYF
>TRBJ2-7|TRBV7-3
CASSVQGSYEQYF
>TRBJ2-7|TRBV6-2/TRBV6-3
CASSYSSRGLGEQYF
>TRBJ1-1|TRBV4-3
CASSQGPGQLNTEAFF
>TRBJ2-7|TRBV9
CASSVGNREQYF
>TRBJ1-5|TRBV15
CATSRDRRGQPQHF
>TRBJ2-7|TRBV7-8
CASSSDRGWVEQYF
>TRBJ1-4|TRBV5-6
CASSLSGLRNEKLFF
>TRBJ2-7|TRBV4-2
CASSHPGGDEQYF
>TRBJ1-1|TRBV7-9
CASRSTGRNTEAFF
>TRBJ1-1|TRBV7-3
CASSLFGSGQYTEAFF
>TRBJ1-1|TRBV5-4
CASREGGLAFF
>TRBJ2-1|TRBV5-6
CASSLVGLGRPTEQFF
>TRBJ1-1|TRBV2
CASSQDSPMNTEAFF
>TRBJ2-2|TRBV10-2
CASSDGANTGELFF
>TRBJ2-7|TRBV4-1
CASSQGSVYEQYF
>TRBJ2-1|TRBV7-9
CASSYFSGRRDEQFF
>TRBJ2-7|TRBV2
CASEEGPGLAGREQYF